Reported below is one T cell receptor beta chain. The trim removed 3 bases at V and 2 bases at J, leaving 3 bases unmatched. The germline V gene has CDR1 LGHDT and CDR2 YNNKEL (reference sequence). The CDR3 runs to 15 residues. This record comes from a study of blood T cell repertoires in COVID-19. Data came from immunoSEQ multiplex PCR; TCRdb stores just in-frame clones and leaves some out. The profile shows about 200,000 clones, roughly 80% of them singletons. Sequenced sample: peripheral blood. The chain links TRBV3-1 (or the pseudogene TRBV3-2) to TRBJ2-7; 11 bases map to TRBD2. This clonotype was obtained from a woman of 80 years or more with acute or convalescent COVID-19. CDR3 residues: CASSQGLAVTYEQYF. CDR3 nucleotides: TGTGCCAGCAGCCAGGGACTAGCGGTTACCTACGAGCAGTACTTC.